The TCR beta chain described here comes from a study of blood T cell repertoires in COVID-19. Study details: Samples representing acute and convalescent COVID-19 were sourced from the United States, Italy and Spain. Sample material is recorded as cDNA or gDNA derived from T cells, B-cell-depleted T cells, or PBMCs.

Authors' methods: From reference gene primer amplification, estimates of nucleated cell counts were derived. TCRdb's table, derived via immunoSEQ multiplex PCR, lists solely in-frame clones and lacks some. The V and J calls and the clone size are those of that table, but D and trimming were determined from the DNA. Counted here are approximately 94,000 clones, just under 80% occurring once; the ten biggest clones make up under 35%. Germline-derived CDR1 and CDR2 are MNHEY and SMNVEV (reference sequence). V lost 5 bases, J lost 4 bases, and 11 bases lay in between. The CDR3 has 13 residues. The source is a man between 65 and 80 years old with active or convalescent COVID-19. The sample comprised peripheral blood. This chain connects TRBV27 to TRBJ2-5, with D perhaps matching TRBD2 (6 bases). The CDR3 region is CASSPDGGETQYF. The CDR3 DNA reads TGTGCCAGCAGTCCCGACGGGGGAGAGACCCAGTACTTC.